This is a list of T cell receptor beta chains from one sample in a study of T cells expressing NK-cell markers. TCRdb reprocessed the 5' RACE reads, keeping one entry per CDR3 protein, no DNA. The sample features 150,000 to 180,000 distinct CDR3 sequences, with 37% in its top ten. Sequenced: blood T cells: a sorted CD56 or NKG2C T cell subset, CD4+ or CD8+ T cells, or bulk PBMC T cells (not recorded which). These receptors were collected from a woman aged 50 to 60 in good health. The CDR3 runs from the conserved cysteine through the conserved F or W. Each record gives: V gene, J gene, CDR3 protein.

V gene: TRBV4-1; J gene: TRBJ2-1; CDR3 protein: CASSQDRESERFF
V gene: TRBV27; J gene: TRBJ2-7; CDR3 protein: CASSLLGRGDEQYF
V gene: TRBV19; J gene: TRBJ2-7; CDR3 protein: CASSPGLAGVDYEQYF
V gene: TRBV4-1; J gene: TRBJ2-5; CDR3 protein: CASSQENGGEETQYF
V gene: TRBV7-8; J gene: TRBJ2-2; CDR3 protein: CASSAGLAGVPTGELFF
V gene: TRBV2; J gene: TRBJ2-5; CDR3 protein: CASALTTSGTQETQYF
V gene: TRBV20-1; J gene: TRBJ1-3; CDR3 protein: CSAPRGSSGYTIYF
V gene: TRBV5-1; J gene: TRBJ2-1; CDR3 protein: CASSLGTGGFYNEQFF
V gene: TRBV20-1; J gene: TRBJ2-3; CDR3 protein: CSARDNELAASTDTQYF
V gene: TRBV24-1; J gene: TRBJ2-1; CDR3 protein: CATSASLSSYNEQFF
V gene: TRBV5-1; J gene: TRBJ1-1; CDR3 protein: CASSSGGESTEAFF
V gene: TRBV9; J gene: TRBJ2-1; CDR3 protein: CASSVVSGGPYNEQFF
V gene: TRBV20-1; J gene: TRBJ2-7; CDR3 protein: CSARDPSTYEQYF
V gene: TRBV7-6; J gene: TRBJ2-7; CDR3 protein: CASSPATGIVFYEQYF
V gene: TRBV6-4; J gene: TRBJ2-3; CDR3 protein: CATSDSTRDTQYF
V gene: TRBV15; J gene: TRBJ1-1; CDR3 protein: CATSRDLGGGSEAFF
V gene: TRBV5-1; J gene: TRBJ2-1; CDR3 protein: CASSPRFLAGIYNEQFF
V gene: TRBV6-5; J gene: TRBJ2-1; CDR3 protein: CASSYSPPRGRSYNEQFF
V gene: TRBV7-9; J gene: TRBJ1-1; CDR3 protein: CASSRQGRDTEAFF
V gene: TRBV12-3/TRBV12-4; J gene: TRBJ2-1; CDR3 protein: CASSLGQGLYNEQFF
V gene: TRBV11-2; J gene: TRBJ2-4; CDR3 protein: CASSPQGLAERKNIQYF
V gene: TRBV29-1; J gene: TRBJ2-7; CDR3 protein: CSVGAPLLGGETYEQYF
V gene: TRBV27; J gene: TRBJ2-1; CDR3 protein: CASSSRLAGASNEQFF
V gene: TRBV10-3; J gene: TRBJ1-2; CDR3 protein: CAISESVYGYTF
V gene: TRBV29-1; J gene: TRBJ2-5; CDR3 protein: CSVRSRGALQETQYF
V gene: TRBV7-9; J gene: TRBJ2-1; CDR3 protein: CASSSPIGTGEEFF
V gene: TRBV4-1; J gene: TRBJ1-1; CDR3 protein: CASSPGTGGFMNTEAFF
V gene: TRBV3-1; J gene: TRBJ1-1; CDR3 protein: CASSQDRSIPSGAPEAFF
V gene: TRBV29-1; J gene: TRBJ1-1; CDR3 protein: CSVDQQGGTEAFF
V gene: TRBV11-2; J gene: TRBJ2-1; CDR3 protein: CASSSGRSKFF
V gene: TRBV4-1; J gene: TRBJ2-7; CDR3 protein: CASSGTSGSYEQYF
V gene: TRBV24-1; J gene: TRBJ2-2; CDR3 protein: CATSDWTDGELFF
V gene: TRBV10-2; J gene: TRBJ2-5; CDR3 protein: CASSASSRETQYF
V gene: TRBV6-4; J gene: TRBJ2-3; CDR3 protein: CASSDSINKPTDTQYF
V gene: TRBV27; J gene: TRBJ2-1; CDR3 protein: CASKNQREYPNEQFF
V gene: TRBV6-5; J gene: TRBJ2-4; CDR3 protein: CASSYLDDRYIQYF
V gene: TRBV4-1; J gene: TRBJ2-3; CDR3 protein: CASSQDRRTLDTQYF
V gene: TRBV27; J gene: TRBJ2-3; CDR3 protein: CASSSRGITDTQYF
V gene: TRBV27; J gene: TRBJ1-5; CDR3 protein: CASSDTGKGYQPQHF
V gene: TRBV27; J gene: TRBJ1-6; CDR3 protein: CASSFGRANSPLHF
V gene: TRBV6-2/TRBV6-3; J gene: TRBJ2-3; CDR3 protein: CASSYPGGINTDTQYF
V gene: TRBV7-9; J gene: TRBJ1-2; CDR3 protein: CASSLVGIMSLGYGYTF
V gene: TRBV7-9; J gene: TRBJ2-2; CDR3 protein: CASSRSANTGELFF
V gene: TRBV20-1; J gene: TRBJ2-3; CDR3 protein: CSAMLAASTGTQYF
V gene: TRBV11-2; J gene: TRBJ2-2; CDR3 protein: CASSLGTLAGVSGGELFF
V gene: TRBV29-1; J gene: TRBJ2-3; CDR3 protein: CSVYGLAGGSSDTQYF
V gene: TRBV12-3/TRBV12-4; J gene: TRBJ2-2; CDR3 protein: CASSLERNTGELFF
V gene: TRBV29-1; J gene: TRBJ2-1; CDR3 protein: CSVQALAGAGEQFF
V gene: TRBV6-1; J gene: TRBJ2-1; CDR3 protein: CASSEKGGAYNEQFF
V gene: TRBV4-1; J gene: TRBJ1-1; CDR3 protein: CASSQEPGSTEAFF
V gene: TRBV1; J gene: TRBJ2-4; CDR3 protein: CTSSQERDRGRGNAKNIQYF
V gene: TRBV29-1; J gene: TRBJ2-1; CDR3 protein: CSVRGADPYNEQFF
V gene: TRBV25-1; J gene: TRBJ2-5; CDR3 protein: CASSEYSSSIVETQYF
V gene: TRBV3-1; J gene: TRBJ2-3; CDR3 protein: CASRSRGHLPQYF
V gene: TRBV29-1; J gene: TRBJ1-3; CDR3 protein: CSVVLLSGNTIYF
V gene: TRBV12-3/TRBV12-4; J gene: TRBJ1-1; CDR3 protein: CASRALGGGNTEAFF